The rows below give T cell receptor beta chains drawn from one sample of a study of CD8 T cells in acute hepatitis C reinfection. The repertoire was sequenced with immunoSEQ multiplex PCR; TCRdb's copy has only in-frame clones and lacks some. The sample consists of approximately 40,000 clones, over 75% of them appearing once. What was sequenced was naive CD8+ T cells from PBMCs. The source is a woman aged 18-29 years who spontaneously cleared hepatitis C infection. Both conserved end residues are part of each CDR3. A D gene is named only where the DNA matches it firmly. Only part of the rows carry a size: once, few, many, or a class if the clone is expanded.

cdr3_nt	cdr3_aa	v_call	d_call	j_call	cdr3_length	clone_size
TGTGCCAGCAGCTCCTTGGGACAGTTAAGCAATCAGCCCCAGCATTTT	CASSSLGQLSNQPQHF	TRBV7-8	TRBD1	TRBJ1-5	16	-
TGTGCCAGCAGTTACTACCCCAGGACAGGGATGGGGGATACGCAGTATTTT	CASSYYPRTGMGDTQYF	TRBV11-2	TRBD1	TRBJ2-3	17	once
TGTGCCAGCAGCGTAGTTATTAGCCTAGCTCTGAATGAGCAGTTCTTC	CASSVVISLALNEQFF	TRBV9	-	TRBJ2-1	16	-
TGTGCCAGCAGCTTTCGTTTACAGGGTCCCTACGAGCAGTACTTC	CASSFRLQGPYEQYF	TRBV5-4	-	TRBJ2-7	15	-
TGTGCCAGCAGCTCGACTAGCGGGACAGCCGGGGAGCTGTTTTTT	CASSSTSGTAGELFF	TRBV7-7	TRBD2	TRBJ2-2	15	-
TGTGCCAGCAGTGTTAGTGACAGGGGCCCCTACGAGCAGTACTTC	CASSVSDRGPYEQYF	TRBV25-1	TRBD1	TRBJ2-7	15	-
TGTGCCAGCAGCCCCGGACACCGTAGCAATCAGCCCCAGCATTTT	CASSPGHRSNQPQHF	TRBV7-9	-	TRBJ1-5	15	-
TGTGCCAGCAGCCCCGGATCTATCAATGAGCAGTTCTTC	CASSPGSINEQFF	TRBV4-2	-	TRBJ2-1	13	-
TGCGCCAGCAGTGAGTCGAGGTCCTTTAATGAGCAGTTCTTC	CASSESRSFNEQFF	TRBV10-2	-	TRBJ2-1	14	-
TGTGCCAGCAGTTTTGGTGACCTAGCCTCCTCCTACGAGCAGTACTTC	CASSFGDLASSYEQYF	TRBV28	-	TRBJ2-7	16	-
TGTGCCAGCAGTCCCGGGACAGGCGTCTACGAGCAGTACTTC	CASSPGTGVYEQYF	TRBV27	TRBD1	TRBJ2-7	14	-
TGTGCCAGCAGCTTACAATGGGACGGGGAGCTGTTTTTT	CASSLQWDGELFF	TRBV27	-	TRBJ2-2	13	-
TGTGCCAGCTCACCCTTCGGAGATGGGGGACATTCGTTGCGACAAGAGACCCAGTACTTC	CASSPFGDGGHSLRQETQYF	TRBV18	-	TRBJ2-5	20	-
TGCGCCAGCAGCCAAGGAACGTTCTACGAGCAGTACTTC	CASSQGTFYEQYF	TRBV4-1	-	TRBJ2-7	13	-
TGTGCCAGTAGTATAGTTATAGGGTCGAGGCCCCAGCATTTT	CASSIVIGSRPQHF	TRBV19	-	TRBJ1-5	14	-
TGTGCCAGCAGCCCCGAGACCTACAATGAGCAGTTCTTC	CASSPETYNEQFF	TRBV4-2	-	TRBJ2-1	13	once
TGTGCCAGCAGCTTAGTGGGGCCCTCCTACAATGAGCAGTTCTTC	CASSLVGPSYNEQFF	TRBV7-9	-	TRBJ2-1	15	-
TGTGCCAGCAGTTTATACCTAACTGACTTTGGACTAGAGGGTCCTATAAATGAGCAGTTCTTC	CASSLYLTDFGLEGPINEQFF	TRBV27	TRBD2	TRBJ2-1	21	once
TGTGCCAGCGGCAAGCCAGGGAGTGACTATGGCTACACCTTC	CASGKPGSDYGYTF	TRBV7-9	-	TRBJ1-2	14	-
TGTGCCAGCAGTACGGGGGACACTGAAGCTTTCTTT	CASSTGDTEAFF	TRBV27	-	TRBJ1-1	12	once
TGTGCCAGCAGCTCTGGGGTTCCCGGGGAGCTGTTTTTT	CASSSGVPGELFF	TRBV7-3	-	TRBJ2-2	13	-
TGTGCCAGCAGCTCTCTGCGCGAGCAGTACTTC	CASSSLREQYF	TRBV11-1	-	TRBJ2-7	11	-
TGTGCTAGTGGTTTGCCCGGGGAGCTGTTTTTT	CASGLPGELFF	TRBV12-5	-	TRBJ2-2	11	-
TGTGCCAGTTCTGCGGGACTATACAATGAGCAGTTCTTC	CASSAGLYNEQFF	TRBV19	TRBD2	TRBJ2-1	13	-
TGTGCCAGCAGACTAGGACAGGGGGGCAATCAGCCCCAGCATTTT	CASRLGQGGNQPQHF	TRBV2	TRBD1	TRBJ1-5	15	-
TGTGCCAGCAGCTTATGGGACAGCTCTGGAAACACCATATATTTT	CASSLWDSSGNTIYF	TRBV11-2	TRBD1	TRBJ1-3	15	-
TGTGCCAGCAGAAGCGGAGAAGAGACCCAGTACTTC	CASRSGEETQYF	TRBV5-4	-	TRBJ2-5	12	-
TGTGCCAGCAGTGAAGGAACAGCCTCTGGAAACACCATATATTTT	CASSEGTASGNTIYF	TRBV25-1	-	TRBJ1-3	15	-
TGTGCCAGCAGCGTAGTCGTGGATAGCACAGATACGCAGTATTTT	CASSVVVDSTDTQYF	TRBV9	-	TRBJ2-3	15	-
TGTGCCAGCAGCTTATCCTGGACAGCGATGAACACTGAAGCTTTCTTT	CASSLSWTAMNTEAFF	TRBV7-9	-	TRBJ1-1	16	medium-sized
TGTGCCAGCAGTTTACCCCCAGATACGCAGTATTTT	CASSLPPDTQYF	TRBV27	-	TRBJ2-3	12	-
TGTGCCAGCAGCTTGGACATAAGCAATGAGCAGTTCTTC	CASSLDISNEQFF	TRBV5-5	-	TRBJ2-1	13	-
TGTGCCAGCAGCGTAGAGGGTCTCCCCGGCGCGACCCAGTACTTC	CASSVEGLPGATQYF	TRBV9	-	TRBJ2-5	15	-
TGTGCCAGCAGCGCAGGACTAGCGGACGCCAATGAGCAGTTCTTC	CASSAGLADANEQFF	TRBV9	TRBD2	TRBJ2-1	15	-
TGTGCCAGCAGTCCCCTCATTAATCAGCCCCAGCATTTT	CASSPLINQPQHF	TRBV6-6	-	TRBJ1-5	13	-
TGTGCCAGCAGGTTACAGGGCTCTGGGGCCAACGTCCTGACTTTC	CASRLQGSGANVLTF	TRBV5-4	-	TRBJ2-6	15	-
TGTGCCAGCAGCCATTGGACAGGGGGCGCTGAGCAGTACTTC	CASSHWTGGAEQYF	TRBV5-5	TRBD1	TRBJ2-7	14	-
TGCGCCAGCAGCCAAGTTCAGGGGGCCTACGAGCAGTACTTC	CASSQVQGAYEQYF	TRBV4-1	TRBD1	TRBJ2-7	14	-
TGTGCCAGCAGTTACTCCTCCCCCAGCTCCTACAATGAGCAGTTCTTC	CASSYSSPSSYNEQFF	TRBV6-5	-	TRBJ2-1	16	-
TGTGCCAGCAGTTATGTATCGTTGGGTAATTCACCCCTCCACTTT	CASSYVSLGNSPLHF	TRBV6-5	-	TRBJ1-6	15	-
TGCGCCAGCAGCTTGGGCACTGAAGCTTTCTTT	CASSLGTEAFF	TRBV5-1	-	TRBJ1-1	11	-
TGTGCCAGCGACTGGGCTAAAACGGTGCTCGGGGAGCTGTTTTTT	CASDWAKTVLGELFF	TRBV6-1	-	TRBJ2-2	15	-
TGTGCCAGCAGTTACGAGTTCTTTTCTGGGGCCAACGTCCTGACTTTC	CASSYEFFSGANVLTF	TRBV6-5	-	TRBJ2-6	16	-
TGTGCCAGTCGACAGGGCGACGTCCTGACTTTC	CASRQGDVLTF	TRBV6-5	TRBD1	TRBJ2-6	11	-
TGCAGCGTTGAAGGGCACGGGAGGGGTATTGAGCAGTTCTTC	CSVEGHGRGIEQFF	TRBV29-1	TRBD2	TRBJ2-1	14	-
TGTGCCAGTAGCTGGGACGGCAAGAACGAGCAGTACTTC	CASSWDGKNEQYF	TRBV19	-	TRBJ2-7	13	-
TGTGCCAGCAGCTTTACGGCCCAAGGTCACGAGCAGTACTTC	CASSFTAQGHEQYF	TRBV5-6	-	TRBJ2-7	14	-
TGTGCCAGCAGCGGGACAGATTCCTCTGGGGCCAACGTCCTGACTTTC	CASSGTDSSGANVLTF	TRBV9	-	TRBJ2-6	16	-
TGTGCCAGCAGTGAAACCGGGACAGGTAACGACGAGCAGTACTTC	CASSETGTGNDEQYF	TRBV25-1	TRBD1	TRBJ2-7	15	-
TGTGCCAGTAGTATAAAGGGATTCTTGAACACCGGGGAGCTGTTTTTT	CASSIKGFLNTGELFF	TRBV19	-	TRBJ2-2	16	-
TGCAGCGTTGAGACAGGGGGTCCTCTTGAGCAGTACTTC	CSVETGGPLEQYF	TRBV29-1	TRBD1	TRBJ2-7	13	-
TGTGCCAGCAGTTCTGGAGGAAGGAATTATGGCTACACCTTC	CASSSGGRNYGYTF	TRBV11-2	-	TRBJ1-2	14	few
TGTGCCAGCAGCTCCGGGTGGACAGGGCACAGCTATGGCTACACCTTC	CASSSGWTGHSYGYTF	TRBV21-1	-	TRBJ1-2	16	-
TGTGCCAGCAGTTTTGTAGGGAGTAATGAGCAGTTCTTC	CASSFVGSNEQFF	TRBV27	-	TRBJ2-1	13	-
TGTGCCAGCAGTGAAACTGGACGGATGAACACTGAAGCTTTCTTT	CASSETGRMNTEAFF	TRBV9	-	TRBJ1-1	15	-
TGCAGCGTTGACGGAGCGGAGACACAAGAGACCCAGTACTTC	CSVDGAETQETQYF	TRBV29-1	-	TRBJ2-5	14	few
TGTGCCAGCAGCCCACCCCGGATGGTAGATACGCAGTATTTT	CASSPPRMVDTQYF	TRBV7-9	-	TRBJ2-3	14	-
TGCGCCAGCAGCCAAGCTGGGACCGTCGAGATCTTC	CASSQAGTVEIF	TRBV4-1	-	TRBJ1-2	12	-